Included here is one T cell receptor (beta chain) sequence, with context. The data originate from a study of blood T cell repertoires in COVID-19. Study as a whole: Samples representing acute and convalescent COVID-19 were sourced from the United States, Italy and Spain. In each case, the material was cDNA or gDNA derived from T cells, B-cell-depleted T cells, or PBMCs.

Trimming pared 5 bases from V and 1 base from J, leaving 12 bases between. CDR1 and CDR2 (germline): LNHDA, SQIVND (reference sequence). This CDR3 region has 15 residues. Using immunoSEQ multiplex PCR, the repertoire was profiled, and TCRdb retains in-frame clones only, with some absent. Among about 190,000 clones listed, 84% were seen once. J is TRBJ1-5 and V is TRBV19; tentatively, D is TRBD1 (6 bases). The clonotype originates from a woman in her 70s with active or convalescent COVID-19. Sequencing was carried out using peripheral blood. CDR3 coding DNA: TGTGCCAGTAGTCCCCAGGGGAGAAGCAATCAGCCCCAGCATTTT. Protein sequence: CASSPQGRSNQPQHF.